This T cell receptor beta chain is drawn from a study of CD8 T cells in ankylosing spondylitis. Study outcomes and limitations: Earlier authors reported some of these motif variants in reactive arthritis synovial fluid and blood. Matched ankylosing spondylitis synovial fluid reportedly showed significant enrichment of disease-linked clones.

This clonotype occurred a few times. Its antigen is undetermined. Using its own MiXCR run on the 5' RACE reads, TCRdb lists one record per CDR3 protein. The table has fewer than 250,000 distinct CDR3 sequences, roughly 10% seen once. V was pared by 2 bases and J by 0 bases, with 8 bases between. CDR1 is LGHDT, CDR2 YNNKEL, per germline (reference sequence). The CDR3 spans 15 residues. The TCR was taken from a male donor with ankylosing spondylitis or in good health (not recorded which). The chain recombines TRBV3-1 with TRBJ2-1; maybe TRBD1 (6 bases). Sequenced input: blood, either unsorted or a sorted T cell fraction (not recorded which). In DNA form, the CDR3 reads TGTGCCAGCAGCCAAAGGGGACACTCCTACAATGAGCAGTTCTTC. It specifies CASSQRGHSYNEQFF.